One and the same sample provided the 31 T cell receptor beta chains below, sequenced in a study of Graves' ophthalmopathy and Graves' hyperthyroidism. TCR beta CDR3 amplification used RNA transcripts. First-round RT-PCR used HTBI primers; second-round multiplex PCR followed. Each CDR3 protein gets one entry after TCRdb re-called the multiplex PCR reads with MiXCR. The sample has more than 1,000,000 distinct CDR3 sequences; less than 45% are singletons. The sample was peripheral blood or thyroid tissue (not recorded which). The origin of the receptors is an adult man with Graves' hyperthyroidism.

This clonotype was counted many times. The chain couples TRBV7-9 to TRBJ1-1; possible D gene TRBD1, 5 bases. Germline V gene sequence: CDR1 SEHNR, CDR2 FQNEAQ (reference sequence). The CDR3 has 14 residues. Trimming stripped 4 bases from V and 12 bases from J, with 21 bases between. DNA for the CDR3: TGTGCCAGCAGCTCATACCGGGACGCCTCTGAGTCTTTCTTT. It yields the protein CASSSYRDASESFF.

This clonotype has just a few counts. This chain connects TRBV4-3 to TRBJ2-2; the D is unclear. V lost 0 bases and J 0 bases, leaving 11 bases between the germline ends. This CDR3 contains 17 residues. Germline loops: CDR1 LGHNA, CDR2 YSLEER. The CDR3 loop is CASSQDFDLTNTGELFF. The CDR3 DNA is TGCGCCAGCAGCCAAGATTTCGACTTAACGAACACCGGGGAGCTGTTTTTT.

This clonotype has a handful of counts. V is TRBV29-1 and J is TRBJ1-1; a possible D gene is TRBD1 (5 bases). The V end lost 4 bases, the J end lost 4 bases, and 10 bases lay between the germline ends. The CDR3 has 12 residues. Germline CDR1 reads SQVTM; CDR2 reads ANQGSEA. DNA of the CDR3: TGCAGCGTTGGGGCAAGGGGCACTGAAGCTTTCTTT. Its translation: CSVGARGTEAFF.

The CDR3 DNA reads as TGTGCCAGCAGCGCCGCCAAGACAGGAACTATATACAATGAGCAGTTCTTC. Translated, it gives CASSAAKTGTIYNEQFF. The chain uses TRBV7-9 and TRBJ2-1; possible D gene TRBD1, 6 bases. The CDR3 covers 17 residues. The V gene lost 5 bases and the J gene lost 4 bases, with 21 bases spanning the gap. In germline, CDR1 is SEHNR, CDR2 FQNEAQ (reference sequence).

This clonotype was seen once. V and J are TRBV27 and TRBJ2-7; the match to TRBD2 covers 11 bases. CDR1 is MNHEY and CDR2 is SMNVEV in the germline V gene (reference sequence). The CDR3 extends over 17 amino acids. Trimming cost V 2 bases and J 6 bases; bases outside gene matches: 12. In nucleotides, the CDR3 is TGTGCCAGCAGTTTAGGGCCCACTAGCGGGAGAGGTCTCGAGCAGTACTTC. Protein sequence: CASSLGPTSGRGLEQYF.

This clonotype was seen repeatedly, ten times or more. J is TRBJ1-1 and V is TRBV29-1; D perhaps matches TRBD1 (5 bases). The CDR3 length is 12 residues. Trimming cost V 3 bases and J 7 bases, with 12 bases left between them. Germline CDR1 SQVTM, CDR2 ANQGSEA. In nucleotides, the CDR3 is TGCAGCGTTGAGAGGGACGGAAATGAAGCTTTCTTT. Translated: CSVERDGNEAFF.

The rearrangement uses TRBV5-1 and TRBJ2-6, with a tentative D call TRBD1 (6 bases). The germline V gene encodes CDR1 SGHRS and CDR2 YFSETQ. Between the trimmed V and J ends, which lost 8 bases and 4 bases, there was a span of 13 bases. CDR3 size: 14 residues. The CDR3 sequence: CASAQGNGANVLTF. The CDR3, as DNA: TGCGCCAGTGCACAGGGTAACGGGGCCAACGTCCTGACTTTC.

The CDR3 loop reads CASRPGPDSLLNYGYTF. The CDR3 DNA sequence: TGTGCCAGCAGGCCCGGGCCGGACAGTCTTTTAAACTATGGCTACACCTTC. The V gene is TRBV11-2, the J gene TRBJ1-2, with a tentative D call TRBD1 (6 bases). The germline CDR1 and CDR2 sequences are SGHAT and FQNNGV. The CDR3 sequence is 17 residues long. With 6 bases removed from V and 2 bases from J, the gap between germline ends came to 22 bases.

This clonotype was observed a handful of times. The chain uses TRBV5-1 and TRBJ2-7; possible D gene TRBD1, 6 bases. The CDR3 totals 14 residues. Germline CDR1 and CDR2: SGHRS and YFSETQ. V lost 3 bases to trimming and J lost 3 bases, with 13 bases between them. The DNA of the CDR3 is TGCGCCAGCAGCTCAGGGGTTCTTGTCTACGAGCAGTACTTC. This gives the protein CASSSGVLVYEQYF.

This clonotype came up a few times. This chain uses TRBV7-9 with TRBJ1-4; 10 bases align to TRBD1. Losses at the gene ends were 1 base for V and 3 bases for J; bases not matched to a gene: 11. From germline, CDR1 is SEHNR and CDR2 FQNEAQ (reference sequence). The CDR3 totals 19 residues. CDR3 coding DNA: TGTGCCAGCAGCTTAGGACCAAAGAGGACAGGGGGTCCTAATGAAAAACTGTTTTTT. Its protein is CASSLGPKRTGGPNEKLFF.

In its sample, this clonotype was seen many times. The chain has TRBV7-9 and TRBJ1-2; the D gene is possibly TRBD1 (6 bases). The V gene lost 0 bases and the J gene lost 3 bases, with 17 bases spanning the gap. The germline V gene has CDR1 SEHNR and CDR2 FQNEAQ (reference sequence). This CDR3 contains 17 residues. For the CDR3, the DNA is TGTGCCAGCAGCTTAGCCCGGACAGTTCCCCGGGACTATGGCTACACCTTC. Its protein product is CASSLARTVPRDYGYTF.

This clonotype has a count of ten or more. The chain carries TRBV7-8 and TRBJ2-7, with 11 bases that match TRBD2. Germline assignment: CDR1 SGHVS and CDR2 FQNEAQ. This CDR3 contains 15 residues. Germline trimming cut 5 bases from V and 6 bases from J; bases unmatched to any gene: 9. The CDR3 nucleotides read TGTGCCAGCAGCATTACTAGCGGGAGTTCTCCCGAGCAGTACTTC. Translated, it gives CASSITSGSSPEQYF.

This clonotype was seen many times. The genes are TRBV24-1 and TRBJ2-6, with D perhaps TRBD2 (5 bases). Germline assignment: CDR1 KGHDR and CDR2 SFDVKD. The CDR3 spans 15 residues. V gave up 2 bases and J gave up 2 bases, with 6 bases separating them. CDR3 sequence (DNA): TGTGCCACCAGTGATTCCGGGGCTGGGGCCAACGTCCTGACTTTC. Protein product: CATSDSGAGANVLTF.

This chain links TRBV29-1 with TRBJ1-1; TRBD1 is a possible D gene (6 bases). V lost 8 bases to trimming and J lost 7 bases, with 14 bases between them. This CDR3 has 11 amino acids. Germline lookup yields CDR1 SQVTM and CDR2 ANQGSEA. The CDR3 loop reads CSSWTEYEAFF. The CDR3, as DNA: TGCAGCTCCTGGACAGAGTATGAAGCTTTCTTT. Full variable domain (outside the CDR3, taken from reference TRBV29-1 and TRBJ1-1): SAVISQKPSRDICQRGTSLTIQCQVDSQVTMMFWYRQQPGQSLTLIATANQGSEATYESGFVIDKFPISRPNLTFSTLTVSNMSPEDSSIYLCSSWTEYEAFFGQGTRLTVV.

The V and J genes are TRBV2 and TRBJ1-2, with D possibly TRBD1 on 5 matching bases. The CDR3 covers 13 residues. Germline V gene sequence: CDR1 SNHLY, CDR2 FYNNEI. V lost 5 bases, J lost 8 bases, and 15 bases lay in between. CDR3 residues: CASSPEGSEGYTF. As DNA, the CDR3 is TGTGCCAGCAGTCCCGAGGGGTCCGAGGGCTACACCTTC.

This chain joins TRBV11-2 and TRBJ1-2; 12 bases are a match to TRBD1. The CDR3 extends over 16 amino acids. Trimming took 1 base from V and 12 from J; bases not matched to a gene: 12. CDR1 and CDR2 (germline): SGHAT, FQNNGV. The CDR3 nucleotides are TGTGCCAGCAGCTTAGTTCCCGGGACAGGGGGCCCCCGGGACACCTTC. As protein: CASSLVPGTGGPRDTF. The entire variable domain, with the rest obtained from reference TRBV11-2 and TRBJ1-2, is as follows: EAGVAQSPRYKIIEKRQSVAFWCNPISGHATLYWYQQILGQGPKLLIQFQNNGVVDDSQLPKDRFSAERLKGVDSTLKIQPAKLEDSAVYLCASSLVPGTGGPRDTFGSGTRLTVV.

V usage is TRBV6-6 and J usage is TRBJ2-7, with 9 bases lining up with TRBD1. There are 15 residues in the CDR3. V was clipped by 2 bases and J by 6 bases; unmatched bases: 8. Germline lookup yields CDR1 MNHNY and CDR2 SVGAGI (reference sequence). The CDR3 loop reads CASSYPTGDRAEQYF. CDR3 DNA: TGTGCCAGCAGTTACCCTACAGGGGACAGGGCCGAGCAGTACTTC.

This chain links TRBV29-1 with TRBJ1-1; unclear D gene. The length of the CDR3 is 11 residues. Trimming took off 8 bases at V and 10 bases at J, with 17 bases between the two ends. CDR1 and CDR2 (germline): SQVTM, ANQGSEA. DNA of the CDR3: TGCAGCCAAGATCGATGGATGACAGCTTTCTTT. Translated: CSQDRWMTAFF.

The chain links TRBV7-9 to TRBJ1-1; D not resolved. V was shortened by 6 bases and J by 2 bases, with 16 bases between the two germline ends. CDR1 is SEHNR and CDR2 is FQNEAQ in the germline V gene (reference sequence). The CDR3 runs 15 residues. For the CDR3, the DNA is TGTGCCAGCAGTTATGGACCGTGGGGAAACACTGAAGCTTTCTTT. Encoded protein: CASSYGPWGNTEAFF.

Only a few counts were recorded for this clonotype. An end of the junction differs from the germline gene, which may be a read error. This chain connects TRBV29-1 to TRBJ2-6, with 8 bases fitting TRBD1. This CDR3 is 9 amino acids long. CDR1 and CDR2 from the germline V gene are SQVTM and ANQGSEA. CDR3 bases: TGCAGCGTTGAAGGGACAGGGAATTTC. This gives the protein CSVEGTGNF.

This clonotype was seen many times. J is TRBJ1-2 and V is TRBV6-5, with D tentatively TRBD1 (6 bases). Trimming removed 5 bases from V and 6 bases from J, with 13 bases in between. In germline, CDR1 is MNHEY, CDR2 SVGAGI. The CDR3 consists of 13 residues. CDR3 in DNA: TGTGCCAGCAGTGATCAGGGGTACAATGGCTACACCTTC. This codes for CASSDQGYNGYTF.

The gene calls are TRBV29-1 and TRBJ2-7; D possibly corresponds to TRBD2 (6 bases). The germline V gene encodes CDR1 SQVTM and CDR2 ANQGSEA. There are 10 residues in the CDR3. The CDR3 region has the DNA TGCAGTGTCGGTGCTAGCGATAAGTACTTC. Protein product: CSVGASDKYF.

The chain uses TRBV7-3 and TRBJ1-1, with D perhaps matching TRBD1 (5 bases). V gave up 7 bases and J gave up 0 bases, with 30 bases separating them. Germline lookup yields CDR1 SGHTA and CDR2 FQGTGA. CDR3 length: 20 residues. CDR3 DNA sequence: TGTGCCAGCATCGTCCGGGACTCCTTTAAACCCTCGTTCATGAACACTGAAGCTTTCTTT. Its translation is CASIVRDSFKPSFMNTEAFF.

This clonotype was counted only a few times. Here the CDR3 reads CSASPGLAGVDTGELFF. The CDR3 DNA sequence: TGCAGTGCGAGCCCGGGACTAGCGGGAGTGGACACCGGGGAGCTGTTTTTT. This chain joins TRBV20-1 and TRBJ2-2; 14 bases fit TRBD2. V was clipped by 6 bases and J by 3 bases; unmatched bases: 9. The CDR3 has 17 residues. Germline V CDR1 and CDR2: DFQATT, SNEGSKA (reference sequence).

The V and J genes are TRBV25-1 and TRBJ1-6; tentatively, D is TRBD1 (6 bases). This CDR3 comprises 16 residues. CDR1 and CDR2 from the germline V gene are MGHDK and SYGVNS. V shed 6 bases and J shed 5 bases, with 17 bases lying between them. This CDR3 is CASRDAGAMNNSPLHF. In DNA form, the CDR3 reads TGTGCCAGCAGAGACGCAGGGGCTATGAATAATTCACCCCTCCACTTT.

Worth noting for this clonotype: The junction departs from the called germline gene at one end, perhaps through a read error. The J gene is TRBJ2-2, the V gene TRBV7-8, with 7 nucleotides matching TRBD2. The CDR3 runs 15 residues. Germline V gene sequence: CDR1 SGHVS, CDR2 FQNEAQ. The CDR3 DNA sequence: TGTGCCAGCAGCTTAGTACTAGCGAACACCGCGGAGCTGTTTTTT. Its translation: CASSLVLANTAELFF. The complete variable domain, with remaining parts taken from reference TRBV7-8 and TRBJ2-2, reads GAGVSQSPRYKVAKRGQDVALRCDPISGHVSLFWYQQALGQGPEFLTYFQNEAQLDKSGLPSDRFFAERPEGSVSTLKIQRTQQEDSAVYLCASSLVLANTAELFFGEGSRLTVL.

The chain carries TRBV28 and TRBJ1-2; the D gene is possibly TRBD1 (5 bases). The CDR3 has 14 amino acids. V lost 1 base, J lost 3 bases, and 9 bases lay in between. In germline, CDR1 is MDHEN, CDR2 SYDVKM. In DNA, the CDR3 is TGTGCCAGCAGTTTATCCCGGGGGGACTATGGCTACACCTTC. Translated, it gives CASSLSRGDYGYTF.

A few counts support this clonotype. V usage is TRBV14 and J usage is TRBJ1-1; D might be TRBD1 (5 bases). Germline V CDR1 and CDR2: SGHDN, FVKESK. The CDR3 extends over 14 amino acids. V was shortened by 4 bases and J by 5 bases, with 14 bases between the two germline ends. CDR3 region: CASSPLGGRTEAFF. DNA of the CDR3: TGTGCCAGCAGCCCCCTCGGGGGGAGGACTGAAGCTTTCTTT. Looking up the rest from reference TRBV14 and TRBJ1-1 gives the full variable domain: EAGVTQFPSHSVIEKGQTVTLRCDPISGHDNLYWYRRVMGKEIKFLLHFVKESKQDESGMPNNRFLAERTGGTYSTLKVQPAELEDSGVYFCASSPLGGRTEAFFGQGTRLTVV.

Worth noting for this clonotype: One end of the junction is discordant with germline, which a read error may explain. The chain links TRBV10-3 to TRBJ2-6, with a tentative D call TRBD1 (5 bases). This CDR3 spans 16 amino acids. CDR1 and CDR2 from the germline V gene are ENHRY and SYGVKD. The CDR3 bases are TGTGCCAGCAGTTTATTCGGCAGGGCTGGGGCCAACGTCCTGACTTTC. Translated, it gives CASSLFGRAGANVLTF.

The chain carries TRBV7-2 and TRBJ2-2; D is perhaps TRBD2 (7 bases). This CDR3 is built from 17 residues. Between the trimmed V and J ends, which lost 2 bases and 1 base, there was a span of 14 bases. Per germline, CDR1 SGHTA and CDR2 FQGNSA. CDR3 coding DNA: TGTGCCAGCAGCTTAAAGGGGGGGACGAGGAACACCGGGGAGCTGTTTTTT. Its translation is CASSLKGGTRNTGELFF.

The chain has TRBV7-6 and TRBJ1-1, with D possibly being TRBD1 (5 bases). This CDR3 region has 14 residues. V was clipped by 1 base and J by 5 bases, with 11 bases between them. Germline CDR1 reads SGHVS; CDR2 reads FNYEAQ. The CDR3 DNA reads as TGTGCCAGCAGCTTAGTTCAGGGCGAAACTGAAGCTTTCTTT. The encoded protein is CASSLVQGETEAFF.